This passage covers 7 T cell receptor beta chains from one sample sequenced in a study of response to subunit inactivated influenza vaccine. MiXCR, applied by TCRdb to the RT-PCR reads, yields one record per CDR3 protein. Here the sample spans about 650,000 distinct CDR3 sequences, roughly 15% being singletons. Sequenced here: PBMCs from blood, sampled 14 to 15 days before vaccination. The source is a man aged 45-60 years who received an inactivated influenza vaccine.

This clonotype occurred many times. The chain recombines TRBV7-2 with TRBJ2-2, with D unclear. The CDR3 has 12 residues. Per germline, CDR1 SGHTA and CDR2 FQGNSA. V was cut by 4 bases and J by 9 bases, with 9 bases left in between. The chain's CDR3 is CASSSGLRELFF. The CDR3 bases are TGTGCCAGCAGCTCCGGTCTGCGGGAGCTGTTTTTT.

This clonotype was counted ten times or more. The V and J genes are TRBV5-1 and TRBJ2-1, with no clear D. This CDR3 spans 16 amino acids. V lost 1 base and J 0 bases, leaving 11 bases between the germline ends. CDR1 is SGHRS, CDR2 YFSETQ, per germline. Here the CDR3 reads CASSLWTGGSYNEQFF. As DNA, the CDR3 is TGCGCCAGCAGCTTGTGGACGGGTGGCTCCTACAATGAGCAGTTCTTC.

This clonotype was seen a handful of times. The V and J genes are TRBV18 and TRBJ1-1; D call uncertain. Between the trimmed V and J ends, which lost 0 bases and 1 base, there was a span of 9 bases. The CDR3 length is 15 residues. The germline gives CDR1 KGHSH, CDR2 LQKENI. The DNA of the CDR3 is TGTGCCAGCTCACCACCTCCACAGCCGAACACTGAAGCTTTCTTT. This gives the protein CASSPPPQPNTEAFF.

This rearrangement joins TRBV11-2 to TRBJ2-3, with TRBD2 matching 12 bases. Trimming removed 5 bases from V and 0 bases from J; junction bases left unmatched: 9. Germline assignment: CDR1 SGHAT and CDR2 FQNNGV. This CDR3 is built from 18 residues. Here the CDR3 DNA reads TGTGCCAGCAGCCTCCCTAGCGGGGGGGCGTGGAGCACAGATACGCAGTATTTT. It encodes CASSLPSGGAWSTDTQYF.

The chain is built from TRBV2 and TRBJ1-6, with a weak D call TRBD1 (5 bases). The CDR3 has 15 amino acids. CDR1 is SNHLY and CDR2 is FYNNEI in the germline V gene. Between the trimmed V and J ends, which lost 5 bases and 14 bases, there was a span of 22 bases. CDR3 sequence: CASSFRTPLSSSLHF. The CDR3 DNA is TGTGCCAGCAGTTTTAGGACACCGTTATCCTCTTCCCTCCACTTT.

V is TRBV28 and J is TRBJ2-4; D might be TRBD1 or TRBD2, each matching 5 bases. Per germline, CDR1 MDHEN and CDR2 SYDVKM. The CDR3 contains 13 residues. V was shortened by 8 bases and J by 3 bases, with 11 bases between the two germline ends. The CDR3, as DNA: TGTGCCAGCGGCCGGGGCGTCAAAAACATTCAGTACTTC. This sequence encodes CASGRGVKNIQYF.

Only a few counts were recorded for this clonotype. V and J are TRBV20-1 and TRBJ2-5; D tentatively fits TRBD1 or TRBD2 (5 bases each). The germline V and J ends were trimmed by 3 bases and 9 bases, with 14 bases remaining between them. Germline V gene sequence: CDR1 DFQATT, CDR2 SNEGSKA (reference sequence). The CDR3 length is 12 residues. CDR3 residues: CSARGDLRAQYF. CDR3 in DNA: TGCAGTGCTAGGGGGGACCTCAGGGCCCAGTACTTC.